One sample yielded the 18 T cell receptor beta chains listed below, sequenced in a study of identical twins. TCRdb fed the 5' RACE reads into MiXCR, producing one record per CDR3 protein. The repertoire has hundreds of thousands of distinct CDR3 sequences, 8.6% of them found once; the top ten carry 0.98%. These data also featured in a second study, about yellow fever vaccine responses in identical twins.

The sequenced sample consisted of PBMCs. The receptors derive from a woman aged 18-35 years in good health.

This clonotype came up a few times. The J gene is TRBJ2-5, the V gene TRBV25-1, with TRBD1 identical over 7 bases. The CDR3 is 15 amino acids. The ends lost 4 bases at V and 3 bases at J; junction bases unmatched: 8. The V gene's germline CDR1 is MGHDK and CDR2 SYGVNS. The CDR3 is CASSASDRVEETQYF. The CDR3 DNA follows: TGTGCCAGCAGTGCTTCAGACAGGGTAGAAGAGACCCAGTACTTC.

As to this clonotype: At one of its ends the junction is not consistent with the germline gene, which may arise from a read error. CDR3 sequence: CASSSPGLAGLNEQFF. In nucleotides, the CDR3 is TGCGCCAGCAGCTCCCCGGGACTAGCGGGACTCAATGAGCAGTTCTTC. This chain links TRBV7-9 with TRBJ2-1, with 13 bases fitting TRBD2. Germline V CDR1 and CDR2: SEHNR, FQNEAQ (reference sequence). The length of the CDR3 is 16 residues.

The J gene is TRBJ2-1, the V gene TRBV11-3; D uncertain. Trimming shortened V by 0 bases and J by 5 bases, and 8 bases separated the two germline ends. The germline CDR1 and CDR2 sequences are SGHNT and YENEEA. The CDR3 is made up of 14 amino acids. This CDR3 is CASSLDRVHNEQFF. The CDR3 DNA reads as TGTGCCAGCAGCTTAGATCGTGTACACAATGAGCAGTTCTTC.

V usage is TRBV5-1 and J usage is TRBJ2-1; 8 bases are shared with TRBD2. This CDR3 has 16 residues. CDR1 is SGHRS, CDR2 YFSETQ, per germline. Germline trimming cut 0 bases from V and 6 bases from J; bases unmatched to any gene: 8. CDR3 sequence reads: CASSLAGTRGTNEQFF. CDR3 coding DNA: TGCGCCAGCAGCTTGGCCGGGACTAGAGGGACCAATGAGCAGTTCTTC.

There are a few counts of this clonotype. The J gene is TRBJ2-3, the V gene TRBV5-5; D is perhaps TRBD2 (6 bases). The V end was cut by 0 bases, the J end by 2 bases, with 10 bases between. CDR1 SGHKS and CDR2 YYEKEE come from the germline V gene (reference sequence). CDR3 length: 15 amino acids. The CDR3 sequence is CASSLVVAVTDTQYF. CDR3 DNA sequence: TGTGCCAGCAGCTTGGTGGTAGCGGTCACAGATACGCAGTATTTT.

V gene TRBV10-3 combines with J gene TRBJ2-1; 9 bases map to TRBD2. With V trimmed by 1 base and J by 6 bases, 4 bases remained unmatched. CDR3 length: 15 amino acids. Germline-derived CDR1 and CDR2 are ENHRY and SYGVKD. The CDR3 loop is CAISEYRTSVNEQFF. The CDR3 DNA reads TGTGCCATCAGTGAGTACCGGACTAGCGTCAATGAGCAGTTCTTC.

This clonotype was observed many times. At one end, the junction sequence differs from germline, possibly due to a read error. The chain uses TRBV7-2 and TRBJ2-1; 10 bases match TRBD2. Germline V gene sequence: CDR1 SGHTA, CDR2 FQGNSA. This CDR3 has 12 residues. The CDR3 DNA reads TGTGCCAGCAGCTTAGATAGCGGGGGGAATTACTTC. Protein: CASSLDSGGNYF.

The chain combines TRBV12-3 or TRBV12-4 with TRBJ2-5, with D unclear. The CDR3 consists of 14 residues. V lost 1 base and J lost 4, with 10 bases in between. The CDR3, as DNA: TGTGCCAGCAGTTTAGGGGCCAGCACAGAGACCCAGTACTTC. Amino acids: CASSLGASTETQYF.

The V call is TRBV2, the J call TRBJ2-2; no clear D gene. V was shortened by 4 bases and J by 0 bases, with 9 bases between the two germline ends. The CDR3 extends over 15 amino acids. Germline values: CDR1 SNHLY, CDR2 FYNNEI. The CDR3 coding sequence is TGTGCCAGCAGTGGGCAGTCAGCGAACACCGGGGAGCTGTTTTTT. Translated: CASSGQSANTGELFF.

The chain employs TRBV14 and TRBJ2-5; D may be TRBD1 or TRBD2 (5 bases each). The CDR3 runs to 14 residues. Trimming pared 11 bases from V and 3 bases from J, leaving 19 bases between. In germline, CDR1 is SGHDN, CDR2 FVKESK. CDR3: CAGRWGRIEETQYF. The CDR3 nucleotides read TGTGCCGGCCGATGGGGACGTATCGAAGAGACCCAGTACTTC.

This chain links TRBV20-1 with TRBJ1-2, with 9 positions matching TRBD1. The CDR3 consists of 15 residues. The V gene end was trimmed by 6 bases and the J gene end by 4 bases; junction bases not matched to a gene: 12. Per the germline V gene, CDR1 is DFQATT and CDR2 is SNEGSKA (reference sequence). CDR3 in DNA: TGCAGTGCGGAAGGACAGGGGCCCCTCCCCTATGGCTACACCTTC. This codes for CSAEGQGPLPYGYTF.

The chain couples TRBV12-5 to TRBJ2-5, with 7 positions matching TRBD2. The CDR3 has 12 amino acids. Germline-derived CDR1 and CDR2 are LGHNT and FRNRAP. J lost 13 bases, V lost 7 bases, and 12 bases had no gene match. CDR3 DNA sequence: TGTGCTAGTGTTTTATCGCGGGAGCCCTGGTACTTC. Translating gives CASVLSREPWYF.

The V gene is TRBV6-1, the J gene TRBJ1-4; no clear D. The CDR3 loop spans 14 amino acids. V was pared by 5 bases and J by 4 bases, with 11 bases between. Germline V CDR1 and CDR2: MNHNS, SASEGT. The CDR3 loop reads CASSPGVGNEKLFF. The CDR3 DNA follows: TGTGCCAGCAGTCCGGGTGTGGGTAATGAAAAACTGTTTTTT.

CDR3 sequence: CASSQEVARTSYEQYF. In DNA form, the CDR3 reads TGTGCCAGCAGCCAAGAGGTTGCGAGAACCTCCTACGAGCAGTACTTC. The chain recombines TRBV3-1 with TRBJ2-7; D uncertain. Germline CDR1 reads LGHDT; CDR2 reads YNNKEL (reference sequence). The V end lost 0 bases, the J end lost 0 bases, and 12 bases lay between the germline ends. This CDR3 is 16 amino acids long.

This clonotype has at least ten counts. The chain uses TRBV9 and TRBJ2-7; the match to TRBD1 covers 8 bases. CDR1 SGDLS and CDR2 YYNGEE come from the germline V gene. The trim removed 4 bases at V and 2 bases at J, leaving 14 bases unmatched. The CDR3 spans 17 residues. This chain's CDR3 is CASSPQTPRQGTYEQYF. The DNA for the CDR3 is TGTGCCAGCAGCCCACAAACCCCAAGACAGGGGACCTACGAGCAGTACTTC.

The chain links TRBV12-3 or TRBV12-4 to TRBJ1-6; the D is unclear. The CDR3 length is 15 residues. Trimming shortened V by 0 bases and J by 7 bases, and 10 bases separated the two germline ends. CDR3 bases: TGTGCCAGCAGTTTAGCAGCGTCAAGGAATTCACCCCTCCACTTT. It is translated as CASSLAASRNSPLHF.

This clonotype was observed a few times. The chain uses TRBV6-5 and TRBJ2-6; D may match TRBD1 or TRBD2 (5 bases each). The germline CDR1 and CDR2 sequences are MNHEY and SVGAGI. V gave up 2 bases and J gave up 0 bases, with 11 bases separating them. The CDR3 length is 17 residues. DNA of the CDR3: TGTGCCAGCAGTTACGGGACGGGTGGCTCTGGGGCCAACGTCCTGACTTTC. Amino acids: CASSYGTGGSGANVLTF.

This clonotype was observed a handful of times. The gene calls are TRBV28 and TRBJ1-5; 8 bases map to TRBD1. In germline, CDR1 is MDHEN, CDR2 SYDVKM. The CDR3 totals 16 residues. The ends lost 7 bases at V and 10 bases at J; junction bases unmatched: 18. The CDR3 nucleotides are TGTGCCAGCACCCAAGCCGGGACAGGTAGTATCAGTCCCCAGCATTTT. Translating it yields CASTQAGTGSISPQHF.